Listed below are T cell receptor beta chains from one sample, sequenced in a study of regulatory T cells in long-lasting Graves disease. TCRdb re-called the multiplex PCR reads with MiXCR, one entry per CDR3 protein. Here the sample spans 350,000 to 500,000 distinct CDR3 sequences, roughly 15% being singletons. These data were also reused for a study on T cells in Graves' hyperthyroidism and ophthalmopathy.

Material: peripheral blood mononuclear cells (PBMCs), obtained at new diagnosis, from a patient treated with antithyroid drugs. The source is a woman aged 50 to 60 with Graves disease. Both conserved end residues are trimmed from each CDR3. Not all rows give a size; the values are once, few, many and, for expanded clones, a class.

v_gene,abundance,CDR3aa
TRBV6-2/TRBV6-3,-,ASSYLGRETEAF
TRBV5-1,few,ASSLGQGGETQY
TRBV7-9,many,ASSPEVQGYGYT
TRBV18,few,ASSPWASGTYEQY
TRBV2,many,ASSGQDLGEQY
TRBV11-3,many,ASSLGSGVYNEQF
TRBV13,-,ASSPLGAGGANVLT
TRBV2,-,ASSEAGATYGYT
TRBV30,many,AWSVLIRDGAF
TRBV29-1,few,SVMLAQTQY
TRBV11-3,-,ASSSGQGEADTQY
TRBV30,-,AWSAQGGEQY
TRBV7-3,many,ASSLDGATYEQY
TRBV12-3/TRBV12-4,many,ASSLTLDLTDTQY
TRBV7-9,many,ASSFRLAQINEQF
TRBV10-2,many,ASSESGQGNTIY
TRBV27,many,ASTPTSGSYEQY
TRBV3-1,many,ASSQDLRSGRDNEQF
TRBV4-1,-,ASSQVWDGAREQY
TRBV4-2,-,ASSQVGAWDRASNEQF
TRBV18,few,ASSPTSGSRAKNIQY
TRBV5-6,-,ASSLLDRQNEKLF
TRBV5-1,-,ASSRTGGGSSGELF
TRBV28,many,ATKTALAFSNQPQH
TRBV7-2,few,ASSSHSAKNIQY
TRBV28,many,ASLSRVGAKNIQY
TRBV19,few,ASSIVSSYNEQF
TRBV2,-,ASSEALGGTGRLRQDNEQF
TRBV11-2,few,ASSLGRNYSNQPQH
TRBV10-2,-,ASSESGRAYGYT
TRBV2,many,ASRAPDSLYEQY
TRBV7-9,many,ASSEPVEGVSYNEQF
TRBV7-6,many,ASSLSKSTDTQY
TRBV6-2/TRBV6-3,many,ASKGDSKNTGELF
TRBV6-2/TRBV6-3,few,ASSSSTSRLPSSYNEQF
TRBV27,many,ASSNSGQGFFGYT
TRBV11-2,many,ASSLEYEQF
TRBV5-1,few,ASSLTQNTDTQY
TRBV4-1,-,ASSQDPGQGVSLH
TRBV12-3/TRBV12-4,many,ASSLYRGENIQY
TRBV27,many,ASSFSVDTEAF
TRBV4-2,few,ASSQGSLRAYEQY
TRBV18,few,ASSPPGQGLQPQH
TRBV6-7,many,ASSSTSGSSDTQY
TRBV3-1,few,ASSQDVGLNVYNEQF